The entry below gives a single T cell receptor (beta chain) sequence along with its context. The data were taken from a study of immune cell composition in non-small cell lung cancer. CDR1 is LNHDA, CDR2 SQIVND, per germline (reference sequence). Trimming at V came to 5 bases and at J to 1 base, leaving 5 bases not matched to a gene. The CDR3 has 15 residues. Clones were sequenced by immunoSEQ multiplex PCR, and TCRdb holds only the in-frame ones, with some missing. The sample holds 11,000 to 15,000 clones, over 70% seen once. The sequencing input was lung tumor tissue. This sequence originates from a human donor with non-small cell lung cancer. V gene TRBV19 combines with J gene TRBJ2-7; 10 nucleotides match TRBD2. The CDR3 sequence is CASSFSTSGSYEQYF. The CDR3 DNA reads as TGTGCCAGTAGTTTTTCGACTAGCGGGTCCTACGAGCAGTACTTC.